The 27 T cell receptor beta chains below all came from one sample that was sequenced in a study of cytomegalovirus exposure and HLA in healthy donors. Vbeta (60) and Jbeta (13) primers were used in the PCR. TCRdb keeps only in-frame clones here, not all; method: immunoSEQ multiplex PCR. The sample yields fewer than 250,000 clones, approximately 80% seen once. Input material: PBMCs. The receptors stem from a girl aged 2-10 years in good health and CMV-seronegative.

The CDR3 DNA reads TGTGCCAGCAGCTTCCAGCGGGGGGCGCACACCGGGGAGCTGTTTTTT. Its translation is CASSFQRGAHTGELFF. The chain employs TRBV7-3 and TRBJ2-2, with 9 positions matching TRBD2. Germline trimming cut 3 bases from V and 3 bases from J; bases unmatched to any gene: 5. Germline CDR1 reads SGHTA; CDR2 reads FQGTGA. This CDR3 has 16 residues.

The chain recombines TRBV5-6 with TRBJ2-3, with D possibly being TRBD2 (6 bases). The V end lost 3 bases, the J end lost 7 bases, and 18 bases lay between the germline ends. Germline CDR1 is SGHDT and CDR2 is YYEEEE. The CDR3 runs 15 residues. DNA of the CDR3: TGTGCCAGCAGCTGGGAACAGGACGGCGGGAATACGCAGTATTTT. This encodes CASSWEQDGGNTQYF.

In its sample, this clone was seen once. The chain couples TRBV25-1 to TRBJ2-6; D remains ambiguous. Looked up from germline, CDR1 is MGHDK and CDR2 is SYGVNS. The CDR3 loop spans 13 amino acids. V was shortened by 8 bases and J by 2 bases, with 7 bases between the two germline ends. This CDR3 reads CASQAAGANVLTF. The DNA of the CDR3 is TGTGCCAGCCAGGCTGCTGGGGCCAACGTCCTGACTTTC.

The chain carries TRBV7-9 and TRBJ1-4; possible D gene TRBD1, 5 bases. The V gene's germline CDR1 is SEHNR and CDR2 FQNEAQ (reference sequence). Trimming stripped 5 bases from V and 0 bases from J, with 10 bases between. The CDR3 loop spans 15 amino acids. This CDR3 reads CASSLRGATNEKLFF. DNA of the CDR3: TGTGCCAGCAGCCTAAGGGGTGCAACTAATGAAAAACTGTTTTTT.

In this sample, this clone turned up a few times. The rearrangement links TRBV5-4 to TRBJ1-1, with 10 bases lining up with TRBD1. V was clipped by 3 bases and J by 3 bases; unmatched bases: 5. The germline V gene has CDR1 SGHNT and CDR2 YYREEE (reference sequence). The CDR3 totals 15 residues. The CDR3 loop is CASSWTGTGDTEAFF. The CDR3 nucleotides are TGTGCCAGCAGCTGGACCGGGACAGGGGACACTGAAGCTTTCTTT. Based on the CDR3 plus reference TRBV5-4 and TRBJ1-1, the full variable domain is ETGVTQSPTHLIKTRGQQVTLRCSSQSGHNTVSWYQQALGQGPQFIFQYYREEENGRGNFPPRFSGLQFPNYSSELNVNALELDDSALYLCASSWTGTGDTEAFFGQGTRLTVV.

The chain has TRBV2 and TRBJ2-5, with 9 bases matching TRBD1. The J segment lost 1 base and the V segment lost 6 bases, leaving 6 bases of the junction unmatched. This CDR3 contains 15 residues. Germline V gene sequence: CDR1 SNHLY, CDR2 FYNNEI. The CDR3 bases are TGTGCCAGCAGCGTCGGGACAGGGCCCCAAGAGACCCAGTACTTC. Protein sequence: CASSVGTGPQETQYF.

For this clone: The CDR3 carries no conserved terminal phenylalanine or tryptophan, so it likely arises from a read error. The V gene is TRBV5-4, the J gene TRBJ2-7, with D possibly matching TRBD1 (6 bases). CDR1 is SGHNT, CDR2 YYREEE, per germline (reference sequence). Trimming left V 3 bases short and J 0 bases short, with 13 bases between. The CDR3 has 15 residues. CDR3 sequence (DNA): TGTGCCAGCAGCTGGGGGCTGGGAGCCTCCTACGAGCAGTACCTC. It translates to CASSWGLGASYEQYL.

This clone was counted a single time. The CDR3 loop is CAISLRGNTEAFF. In DNA, the CDR3 is TGTGCCATCAGTCTTAGGGGGAACACTGAAGCTTTCTTT. V gene TRBV10-3 combines with J gene TRBJ1-1; D possibly corresponds to TRBD1 (5 bases). CDR1 and CDR2 (germline): ENHRY, SYGVKD. CDR3 length: 13 residues. Trimming pared 5 bases from V and 1 base from J, leaving 8 bases between.

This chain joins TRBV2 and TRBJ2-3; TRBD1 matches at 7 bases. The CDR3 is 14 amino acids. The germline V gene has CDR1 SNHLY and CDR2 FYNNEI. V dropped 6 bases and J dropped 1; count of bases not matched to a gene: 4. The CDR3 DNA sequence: TGTGCCAGCAGGCACAGGGGAGGCACAGATACGCAGTATTTT. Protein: CASRHRGGTDTQYF.

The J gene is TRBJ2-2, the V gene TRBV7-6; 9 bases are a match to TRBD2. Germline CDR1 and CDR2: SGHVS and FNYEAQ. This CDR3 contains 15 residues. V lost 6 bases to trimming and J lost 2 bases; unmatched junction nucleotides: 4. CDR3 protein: CASSMTSGNTGELFF. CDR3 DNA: TGTGCCAGCAGTATGACTAGCGGAAACACCGGGGAGCTGTTTTTT.

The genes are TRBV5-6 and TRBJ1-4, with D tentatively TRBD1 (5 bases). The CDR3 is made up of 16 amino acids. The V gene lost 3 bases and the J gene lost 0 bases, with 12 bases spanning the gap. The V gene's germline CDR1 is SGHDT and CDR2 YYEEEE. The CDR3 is CASSSRTIATNEKLFF. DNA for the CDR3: TGTGCCAGCAGCTCCAGGACAATAGCAACTAATGAAAAACTGTTTTTT.

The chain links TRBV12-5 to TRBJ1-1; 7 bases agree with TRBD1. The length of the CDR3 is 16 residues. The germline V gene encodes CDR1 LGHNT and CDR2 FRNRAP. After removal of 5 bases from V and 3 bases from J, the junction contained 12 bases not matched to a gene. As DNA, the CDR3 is TGTGCTAGTGGTCTCCGACAGGGAGCTCATCACACTGAAGCTTTCTTT. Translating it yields CASGLRQGAHHTEAFF. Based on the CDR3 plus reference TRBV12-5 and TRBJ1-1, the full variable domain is DARVTQTPRHKVTEMGQEVTMRCQPILGHNTVFWYRQTMMQGLELLAYFRNRAPLDDSGMPKDRFSAEMPDATLATLKIQPSEPRDSAVYFCASGLRQGAHHTEAFFGQGTRLTVV.

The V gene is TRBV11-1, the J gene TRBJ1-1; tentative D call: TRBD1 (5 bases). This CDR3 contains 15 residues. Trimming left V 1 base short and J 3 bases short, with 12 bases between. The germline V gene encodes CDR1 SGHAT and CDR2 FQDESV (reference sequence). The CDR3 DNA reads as TGTGCCAGCAGCTTAGAGTCAGGGTTGGACACTGAAGCTTTCTTT. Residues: CASSLESGLDTEAFF.

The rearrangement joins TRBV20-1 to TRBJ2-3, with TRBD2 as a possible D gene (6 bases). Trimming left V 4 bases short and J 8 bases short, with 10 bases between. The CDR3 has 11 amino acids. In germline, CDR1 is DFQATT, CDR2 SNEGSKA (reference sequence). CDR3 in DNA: TGCAGTGCTAAACCGGGACTTACGCAGTATTTT. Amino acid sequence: CSAKPGLTQYF.

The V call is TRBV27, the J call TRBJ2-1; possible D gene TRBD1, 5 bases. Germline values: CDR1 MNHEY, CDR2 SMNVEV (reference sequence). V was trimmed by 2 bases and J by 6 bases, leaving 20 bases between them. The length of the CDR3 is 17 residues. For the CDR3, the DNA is TGTGCCAGCAGTTTACTTTCTGTGTCAGGGAAGGGCAATGAGCAGTTCTTC. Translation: CASSLLSVSGKGNEQFF.

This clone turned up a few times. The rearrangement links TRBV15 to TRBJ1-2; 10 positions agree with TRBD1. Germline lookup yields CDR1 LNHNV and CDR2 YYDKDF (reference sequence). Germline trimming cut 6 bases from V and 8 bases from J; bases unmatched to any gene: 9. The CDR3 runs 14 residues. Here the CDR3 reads CATSDDRGPQGYTF. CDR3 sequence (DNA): TGTGCCACCAGTGACGACAGGGGGCCTCAAGGCTACACCTTC. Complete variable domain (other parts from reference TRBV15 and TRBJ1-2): DAMVIQNPRYQVTQFGKPVTLSCSQTLNHNVMYWYQQKSSQAPKLLFHYYDKDFNNEADTPDNFQSRRPNTSFCFLDIRSPGLGDTAMYLCATSDDRGPQGYTFGSGTRLTVV.

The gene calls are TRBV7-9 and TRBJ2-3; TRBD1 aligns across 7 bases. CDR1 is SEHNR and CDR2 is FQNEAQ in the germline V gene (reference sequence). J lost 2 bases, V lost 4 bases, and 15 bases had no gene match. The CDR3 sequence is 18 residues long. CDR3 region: CASSSAKYNDRDTDTQYF. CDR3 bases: TGTGCCAGCAGCTCTGCCAAATACAACGACAGGGACACAGATACGCAGTATTTT.

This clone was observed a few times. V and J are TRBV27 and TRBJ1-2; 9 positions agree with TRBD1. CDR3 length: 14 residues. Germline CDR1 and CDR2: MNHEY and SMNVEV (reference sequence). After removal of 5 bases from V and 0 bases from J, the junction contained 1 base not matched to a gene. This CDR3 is CASSNRGPNYGYTF. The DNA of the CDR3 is TGTGCCAGCAGTAACAGGGGGCCTAACTATGGCTACACCTTC.

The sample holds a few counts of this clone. This CDR3 is CASSFLAESSYEQYF. The CDR3 coding sequence is TGCGCCAGCAGCTTCCTAGCGGAAAGCTCCTACGAGCAGTACTTC. This chain joins TRBV5-1 and TRBJ2-7; 7 bases agree with TRBD2. CDR1 SGHRS and CDR2 YFSETQ come from the germline V gene. The CDR3 extends over 15 amino acids. V shed 2 bases and J 0 bases; nucleotides not matched to a gene: 5.

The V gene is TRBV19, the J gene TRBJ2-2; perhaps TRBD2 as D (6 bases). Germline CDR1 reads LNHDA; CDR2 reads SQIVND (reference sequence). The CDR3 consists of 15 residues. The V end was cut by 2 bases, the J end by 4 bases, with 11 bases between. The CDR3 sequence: CASSIKTRATGELFF. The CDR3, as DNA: TGTGCCAGTAGTATAAAGACTAGGGCCACCGGGGAGCTGTTTTTT.

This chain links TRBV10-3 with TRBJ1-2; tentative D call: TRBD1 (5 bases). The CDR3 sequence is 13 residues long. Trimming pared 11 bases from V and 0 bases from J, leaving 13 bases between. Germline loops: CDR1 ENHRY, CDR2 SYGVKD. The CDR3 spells CAEEDSANYGYTF. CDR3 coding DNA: TGTGCCGAAGAAGACAGCGCTAACTATGGCTACACCTTC.

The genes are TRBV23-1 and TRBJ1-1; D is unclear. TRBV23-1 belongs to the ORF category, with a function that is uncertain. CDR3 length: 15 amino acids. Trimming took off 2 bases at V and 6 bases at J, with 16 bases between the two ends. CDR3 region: CASSQPRSSAAEAFF. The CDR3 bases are TGCGCCAGCAGTCAACCAAGGTCTAGCGCGGCTGAAGCTTTCTTT.

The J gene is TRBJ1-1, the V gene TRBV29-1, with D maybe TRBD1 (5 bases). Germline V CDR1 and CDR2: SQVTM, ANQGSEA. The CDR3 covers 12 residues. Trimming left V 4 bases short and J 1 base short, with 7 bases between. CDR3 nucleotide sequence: TGCAGCGTTGGGACATCGAACACTGAAGCTTTCTTT. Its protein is CSVGTSNTEAFF.

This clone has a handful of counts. CDR3 residues: CASSLFFLRDSESNYGYTF. In nucleotides, the CDR3 is TGCGCCAGCAGCTTGTTTTTCCTTAGGGACAGCGAATCAAACTATGGCTACACCTTC. The chain carries TRBV5-1 and TRBJ1-2; TRBD1 agrees at 7 bases. The germline V gene has CDR1 SGHRS and CDR2 YFSETQ. V lost 1 base and J lost 2; bases outside the gene matches: 17. The CDR3 extends over 19 amino acids.

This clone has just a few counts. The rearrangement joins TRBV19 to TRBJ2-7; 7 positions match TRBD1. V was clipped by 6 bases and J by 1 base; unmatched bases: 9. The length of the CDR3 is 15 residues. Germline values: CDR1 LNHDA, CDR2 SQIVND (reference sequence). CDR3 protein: CASSLRTGLSYEQYF. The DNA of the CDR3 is TGTGCCAGTAGCCTCAGGACAGGCTTGTCCTACGAGCAGTACTTC.

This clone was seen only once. CDR3 amino acids: CAWRGLTTNEKLFF. Here the CDR3 DNA reads TGTGCCTGGAGGGGGCTCACAACTAATGAAAAACTGTTTTTT. The chain links TRBV30 to TRBJ1-4; possibly TRBD1 for D (5 bases). V lost 3 bases, J lost 0 bases, and 8 bases lay in between. Germline V gene sequence: CDR1 GTSNPN, CDR2 SVGIG (reference sequence). This CDR3 has 14 amino acids.

The CDR3 sequence is CASTWGQGDEQYF. The CDR3 nucleotides are TGTGCCAGCACCTGGGGACAGGGCGACGAGCAGTACTTC. The chain employs TRBV6-1 and TRBJ2-7; 9 nucleotides agree with TRBD1. J gave up 5 bases and V 7 bases, and 6 bases lay outside the gene matches. Per germline, CDR1 MNHNS and CDR2 SASEGT. This CDR3 spans 13 amino acids.